This T cell receptor (beta chain) was captured by sequencing in a study of Ad26.COV2.S vaccination and SARS-CoV-2 variants. Study background: COV1001, an Ad26.COV2.S trial, supplied this vaccine-arm donor. Study findings and constraints: Vaccine recipients surpassed placebo recipients in spike-specific TCR breadth.

Treatment meaning: over 15 received Ad26.COV2.S at low or high dose, single or two shots; 5 received placebo; per-sample allocation not given. The investigators took samples on day 63 after the first vaccine or placebo injection. About this clone: The antigen remains unidentified.

Sequencing used immunoSEQ multiplex PCR; TCRdb keeps in-frame clones, though not all of them. The table records roughly 700,000 clones, about 89% of them present only once. There are 15 residues in the CDR3. The J segment lost 7 bases and the V segment lost 4 bases, leaving 7 bases of the junction unmatched. Germline V gives CDR1 KGHDR, CDR2 SFDVKD. The rearrangement uses TRBV24-1 and TRBJ1-5, with TRBD1 identical over 9 bases. The sample in question was peripheral blood, obtained in a trial of Ad26.COV2.S vaccine versus placebo. This sequence originates from a person between 18 and 65 years old who received the Ad26.COV2.S COVID-19 vaccine or a placebo. The CDR3 bases are TGTGCCACCAGTGACCCGGGACAGGGTGGGCAGCCCCAGCATTTT. This codes for CATSDPGQGGQPQHF.